A single sample gave rise to the 15 T cell receptor beta chains below, sequenced in a study of blood T cell repertoires in COVID-19. Using immunoSEQ multiplex PCR, the repertoire was profiled, and TCRdb retains in-frame clones only, with some absent. The table lists 210,000 or so clones, 65% to 85% of them singletons, with around 4% in the top ten. The sequenced sample was PBMCs or T cells enriched from blood (not recorded which). These receptors all stem from a man under 40 with acute COVID-19.

The V gene is TRBV18, the J gene TRBJ2-7; D not certain. The germline V gene has CDR1 KGHSH and CDR2 LQKENI. V was shortened by 3 bases and J by 1 base, with 13 bases between the two germline ends. This CDR3 contains 15 residues. The CDR3 DNA is TGTGCCAGCTCACCCGGCGAGGCTGTGTCCTACGAGCAGTACTTC. Translating gives CASSPGEAVSYEQYF.

The V gene is TRBV2, the J gene TRBJ1-5; TRBD1 might be the D (5 bases). Between the trimmed V and J ends, which lost 10 bases and 3 bases, there was a span of 22 bases. Germline V gene lookup returns CDR1 SNHLY and CDR2 FYNNEI. The CDR3 loop spans 16 amino acids. In DNA form, the CDR3 reads TGTGCCACCCGTTCGGGGGGGGGTTTCTACAATCAGCCCCAGCATTTT. Translated: CATRSGGGFYNQPQHF.

The chain couples TRBV19 to TRBJ1-4; TRBD1 might be the D (5 bases). The germline V gene encodes CDR1 LNHDA and CDR2 SQIVND (reference sequence). This CDR3 is 14 amino acids long. Trimming left V 5 bases short and J 7 bases short, with 14 bases between. Here the CDR3 reads CASSRQGPGEKLFF. For the CDR3, the DNA is TGTGCCAGTAGTCGGCAGGGCCCAGGTGAAAAACTGTTTTTT.

This clone was observed many times. V is TRBV2 and J is TRBJ2-7; a possible D gene is TRBD1 (5 bases). In germline, CDR1 is SNHLY, CDR2 FYNNEI. This CDR3 has 12 amino acids. The V end lost 6 bases, the J end lost 7 bases, and 13 bases lay between the germline ends. The CDR3 is CASSLDTSEQYF. The CDR3 DNA is TGTGCCAGCAGCCTGGACACCTCAGAGCAGTACTTC.

The sample holds one count of this clone. This rearrangement joins TRBV7-9 to TRBJ1-2, with 9 bases that match TRBD1. V trimming: 0 bases; J trimming: 8 bases; junction bases outside the gene matches: 7. Germline CDR1 SEHNR, CDR2 FQNEAQ (reference sequence). The CDR3 is 15 residues long. CDR3 coding DNA: TGTGCCAGCAGCTTAGCGACCGGGACAGGGCAAGGCTACACCTTC. Protein: CASSLATGTGQGYTF. The full variable domain, with the rest looked up from reference TRBV7-9 and TRBJ1-2, is DTGVSQNPRHKITKRGQNVTFRCDPISEHNRLYWYRQTLGQGPEFLTYFQNEAQLEKSRLLSDRFSAERPKGSFSTLEIQRTEQGDSAMYLCASSLATGTGQGYTFGSGTRLTVV.

The chain recombines TRBV18 with TRBJ2-7; D remains ambiguous. CDR1 KGHSH and CDR2 LQKENI come from the germline V gene. The CDR3 is 11 residues long. Trimming shortened V by 1 base and J by 5 bases, and 3 bases separated the two germline ends. The CDR3 here is CASSPQHEQYF. As DNA, the CDR3 is TGTGCCAGCTCACCACAGCACGAGCAGTACTTC.

This rearrangement joins TRBV15 to TRBJ2-7; D is possibly TRBD2 (5 bases). Trimming removed 8 bases at V and 4 bases at J, with 15 bases between. In germline, CDR1 is LNHNV, CDR2 YYDKDF (reference sequence). This CDR3 spans 13 amino acids. Here the CDR3 reads CATASDYSYEQYF. CDR3 nucleotides: TGTGCCACCGCATCCGACTACTCTTACGAGCAGTACTTC.

The chain combines TRBV14 with TRBJ1-6; D remains ambiguous. The CDR3 consists of 12 residues. Trimming shortened V by 2 bases and J by 9 bases, and 5 bases separated the two germline ends. Germline loops: CDR1 SGHDN, CDR2 FVKESK. The CDR3 DNA is TGTGCCAGCAGCCAATCCGTTTCACCCCTCCACTTT. Its translation is CASSQSVSPLHF.

The chain has TRBV18 and TRBJ1-2, with 8 bases aligning to TRBD1. The CDR3 is 15 amino acids. Unmatched junction bases numbered 14, after V lost 4 bases and J lost 10 bases. The germline V gene has CDR1 KGHSH and CDR2 LQKENI. CDR3 residues: CASSLDRDRRVDYTF. CDR3 in DNA: TGTGCCAGCTCACTAGACCGGGACAGGAGGGTTGACTACACCTTC.

The chain has TRBV29-1 and TRBJ2-1; maybe TRBD2 (6 bases). Germline-derived CDR1 and CDR2 are SQVTM and ANQGSEA. The CDR3 is made up of 17 amino acids. The V end was cut by 0 bases, the J end by 2 bases, with 17 bases between. CDR3 nucleotide sequence: TGCAGCGTTGAAGATGGTGGAGGGCTCGGTACCTACAATGAGCAGTTCTTC. Translation gives CSVEDGGGLGTYNEQFF.

The J gene is TRBJ2-7, the V gene TRBV23-1; possibly TRBD1 for D (5 bases). TRBV23-1 is known as an ORF, though its function is uncertain. CDR3 length equals 16 residues. Trimming took off 6 bases at V and 0 bases at J, with 18 bases between the two ends. CDR3 nucleotides: TGCGCCAGCAGCGAGACAGCGCGAAGAAGCTCCTACGAGCAGTACTTC. Residues: CASSETARRSSYEQYF.

This clone has only a few counts. The chain couples TRBV4-1 to TRBJ1-3; 10 nucleotides align to TRBD1. CDR1 is MGHRA, CDR2 YSYEKL, per germline. The CDR3 runs to 13 residues. With 3 bases clipped from V and 7 bases from J, the junction kept 0 bases outside the gene matches. CDR3 sequence: CASSQTGGNTIYF. The CDR3 DNA reads as TGCGCCAGCAGCCAGACAGGGGGCAACACCATATATTTT.

This chain joins TRBV6-5 and TRBJ1-2, with 9 bases fitting TRBD1. CDR1 MNHEY and CDR2 SVGAGI come from the germline V gene. This CDR3 is 15 amino acids long. V lost 2 bases and J lost 4; bases outside the gene matches: 5. The chain's CDR3 is CASSYGGTGRYGYTF. The CDR3 DNA sequence: TGTGCCAGCAGTTACGGCGGGACAGGGCGCTATGGCTACACCTTC.

The chain employs TRBV3-1 (or the pseudogene TRBV3-2) and TRBJ1-2; no firm D call. Germline V lookup: CDR1 LGHDT, CDR2 YNNKEL (reference sequence). V was cut by 4 bases and J by 1 base, with 19 bases left in between. This CDR3 contains 17 residues. The CDR3, as DNA: TGTGCCAGCAGCCCCATGCGGGGAGGGTGGGGTAACTATGGCTACACCTTC. Residues: CASSPMRGGWGNYGYTF.

V usage is TRBV10-1 and J usage is TRBJ2-3; 7 positions match TRBD2. The CDR3 loop spans 14 amino acids. Germline CDR1 WNHNN, CDR2 SYGVQD (reference sequence). With 6 bases clipped from V and 2 bases from J, the junction kept 5 bases outside the gene matches. DNA of the CDR3: TGCGCCAGCAGCGAAAGCGGGGCCACAGATACGCAGTATTTT. This encodes CASSESGATDTQYF.